These 5 T cell receptor beta chains originate from one sample sequenced in a study of Ad26.COV2.S vaccination and SARS-CoV-2 variants. Treatment reported: roughly 20 received Ad26.COV2.S at low or high dose, single or two shots; about 5 received placebo; per-sample allocation not given. Following the first vaccine or placebo injection, samples were taken on day 63. Libraries were prepared by immunoSEQ multiplex PCR; TCRdb keeps only in-frame clonotypes and omits some of them. The sample consists of about half a million clones, about 89% of them appearing once. The sequences come from peripheral blood, collected in a trial of Ad26.COV2.S vaccine versus placebo. These receptor sequences come from a person aged 18 to 65 who received the Ad26.COV2.S COVID-19 vaccine or a placebo.

In its sample, this clone was seen once. This sequence joins TRBV28 and TRBJ2-3; tentative D call: TRBD2 (5 bases). The germline V gene has CDR1 MDHEN and CDR2 SYDVKM. Trimming shortened V by 4 bases and J by 5 bases, and 13 bases separated the two germline ends. This CDR3 is built from 14 residues. DNA of the CDR3: TGTGCCAGCAGTTGGCGGCTGAGGGAAGATACGCAGTATTTT. This encodes CASSWRLREDTQYF.

The genes are TRBV14 and TRBJ2-7; weak D call: TRBD1 (5 bases). Germline V gene sequence: CDR1 SGHDN, CDR2 FVKESK. The CDR3 has 13 amino acids. Trimming cost V 4 bases and J 6 bases, with 13 bases left between them. The CDR3 loop is CASSPGPGREQYF. In DNA, the CDR3 is TGTGCCAGCAGCCCGGGCCCAGGGCGCGAGCAGTACTTC.

The genes are TRBV6-1 and TRBJ1-2, with D possibly being TRBD1 (5 bases). V lost 5 bases and J lost 7, with 14 bases in between. Germline assignment: CDR1 MNHNS and CDR2 SASEGT. The CDR3 extends over 13 amino acids. The CDR3 DNA reads as TGTGCCAGCAGTTATGGTCTTGGGGGTGGCTACACCTTC. Its protein is CASSYGLGGGYTF.

This clone was detected only a few times. The chain has TRBV2 and TRBJ1-5; weak D call: TRBD1 (5 bases). The CDR3 length is 14 residues. CDR1 and CDR2 from the germline V gene are SNHLY and FYNNEI. V lost 7 bases, J lost 9 bases, and 19 bases lay in between. The CDR3: CASKSQKGPAPQHF. CDR3 nucleotides: TGTGCCAGCAAATCCCAGAAGGGGCCGGCGCCCCAGCATTTT.

The chain has TRBV13 and TRBJ2-7; D perhaps matches TRBD2 (6 bases). The CDR3 length is 15 residues. In germline, CDR1 is PRHDT, CDR2 FYEKMQ (reference sequence). Trimming took 5 bases from V and 3 from J, leaving 17 bases between them. CDR3 loop: CASSQRSGLHYEQYF. The CDR3 DNA follows: TGTGCCAGCAGCCAAAGAAGCGGACTACACTACGAGCAGTACTTC.